The present T cell receptor beta chain was sequenced within a study of cytomegalovirus exposure and HLA in healthy donors. Background on the study: Genotyping of more than 300 donors showed that 80% to 90% belonged to the Caucasian-associated ancestry cluster.

Findings and limits, study-wide: It emerged from a later analysis that several of the most significant clusters appeared to be linked to common viral pathogens. Previous analysis showed most TCR beta V segments were productive about 87% or about 30% of the time.

The V and J ends lost 5 bases and 2 bases respectively, with 10 bases between them. Germline loops: CDR1 SGHTA, CDR2 FQGNSA. The CDR3 contains 13 residues. Each donor was healthy, and each was a bone marrow donor. In regard to this clone: The antigen remains undetermined.

The study ran its PCR with 60 Vbeta and 13 Jbeta primers. Data came from immunoSEQ multiplex PCR; TCRdb stores just in-frame clones and leaves some out. The table records over 150,000 clones, 80% to 90% of them present only once. The clonotype comes from a woman aged 25 to 39 in good health and CMV-seropositive. The sample consisted of PBMCs. V gene TRBV7-2 combines with J gene TRBJ2-7, with a possible D match to TRBD1 (6 bases). The CDR3 reads CASSPPGAYEQYF. In DNA, the CDR3 is TGTGCCAGCAGCCCACCAGGGGCCTACGAGCAGTACTTC.